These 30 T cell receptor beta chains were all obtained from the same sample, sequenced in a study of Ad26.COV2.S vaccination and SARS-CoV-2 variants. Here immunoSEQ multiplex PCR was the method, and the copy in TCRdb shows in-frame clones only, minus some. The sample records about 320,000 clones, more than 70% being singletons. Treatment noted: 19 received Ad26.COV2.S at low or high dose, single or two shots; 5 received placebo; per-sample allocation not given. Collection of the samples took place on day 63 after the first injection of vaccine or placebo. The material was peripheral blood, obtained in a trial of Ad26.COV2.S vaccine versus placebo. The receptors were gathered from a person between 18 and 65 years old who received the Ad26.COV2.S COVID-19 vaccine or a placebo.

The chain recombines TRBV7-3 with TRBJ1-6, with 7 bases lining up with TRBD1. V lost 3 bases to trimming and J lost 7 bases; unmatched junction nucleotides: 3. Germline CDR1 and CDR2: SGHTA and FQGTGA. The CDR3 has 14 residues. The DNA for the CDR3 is TGTGCCAGCAGCTTGGGACAGACAAATTCACCCCTCCACTTT. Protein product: CASSLGQTNSPLHF.

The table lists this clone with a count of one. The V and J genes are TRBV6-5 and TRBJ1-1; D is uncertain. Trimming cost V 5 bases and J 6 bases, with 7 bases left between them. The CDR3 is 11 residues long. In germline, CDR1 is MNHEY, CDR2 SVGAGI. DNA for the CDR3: TGTGCCAGCAGTAAGGGCGCTGAAGCTTTCTTT. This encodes CASSKGAEAFF.

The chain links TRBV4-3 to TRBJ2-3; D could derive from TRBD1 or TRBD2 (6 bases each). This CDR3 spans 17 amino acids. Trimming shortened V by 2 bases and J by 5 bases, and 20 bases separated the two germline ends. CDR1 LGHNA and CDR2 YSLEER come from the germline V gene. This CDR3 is CASSQSLGGPNGDTQYF. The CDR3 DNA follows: TGCGCCAGCAGCCAATCTCTTGGGGGGCCAAATGGAGATACGCAGTATTTT.

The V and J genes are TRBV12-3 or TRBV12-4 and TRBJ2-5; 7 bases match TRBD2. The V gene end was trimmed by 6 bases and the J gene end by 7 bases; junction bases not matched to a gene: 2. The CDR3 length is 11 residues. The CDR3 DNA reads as TGTGCCAGCAGAACGGGGGGGACCCAGTACTTC. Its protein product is CASRTGGTQYF.

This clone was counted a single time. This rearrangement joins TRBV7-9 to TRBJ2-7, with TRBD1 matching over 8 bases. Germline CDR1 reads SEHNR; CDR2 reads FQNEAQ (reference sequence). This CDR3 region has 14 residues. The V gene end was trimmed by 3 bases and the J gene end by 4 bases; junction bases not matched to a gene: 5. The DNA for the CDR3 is TGTGCCAGCAGCTTCGGACAGGGCCTTTACGAGCAGTACTTC. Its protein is CASSFGQGLYEQYF.

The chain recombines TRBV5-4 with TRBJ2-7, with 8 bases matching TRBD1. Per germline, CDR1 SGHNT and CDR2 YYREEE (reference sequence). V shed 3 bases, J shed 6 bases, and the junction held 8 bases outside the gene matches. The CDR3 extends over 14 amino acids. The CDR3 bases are TGTGCCAGCAGCTCCGGGACAGGAGGTCTCGAGCAGTACTTC. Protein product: CASSSGTGGLEQYF.

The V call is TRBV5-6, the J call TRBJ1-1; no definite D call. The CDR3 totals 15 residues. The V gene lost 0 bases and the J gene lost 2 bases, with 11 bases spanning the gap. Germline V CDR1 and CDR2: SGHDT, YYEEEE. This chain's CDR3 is CASSLELLINTEAFF. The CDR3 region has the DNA TGTGCCAGCAGCTTGGAGTTATTAATAAACACTGAAGCTTTCTTT.

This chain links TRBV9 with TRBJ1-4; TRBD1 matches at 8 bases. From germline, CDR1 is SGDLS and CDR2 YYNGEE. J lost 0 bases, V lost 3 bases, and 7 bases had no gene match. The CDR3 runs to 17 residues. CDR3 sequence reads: CASSALTGAATNEKLFF. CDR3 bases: TGTGCCAGCAGCGCGTTGACAGGGGCCGCAACTAATGAAAAACTGTTTTTT.

DNA of the CDR3: TGTGCCAGCAGCTTGGTTGACGGCAATGAGCAGTTCTTC. Translated: CASSLVDGNEQFF. The chain carries TRBV5-4 and TRBJ2-1; D gene ambiguous. The germline V gene encodes CDR1 SGHNT and CDR2 YYREEE (reference sequence). The CDR3 contains 13 residues. The V end was cut by 0 bases, the J end by 6 bases, with 7 bases between.

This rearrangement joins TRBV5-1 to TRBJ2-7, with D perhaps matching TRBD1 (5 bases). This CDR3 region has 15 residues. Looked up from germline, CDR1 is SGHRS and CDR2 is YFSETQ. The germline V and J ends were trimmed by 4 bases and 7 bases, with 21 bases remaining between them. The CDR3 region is CASSLGAQGLGEQYF. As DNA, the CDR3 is TGCGCCAGCAGCCTGGGCGCGCAGGGTTTGGGTGAGCAGTACTTC.

For the CDR3, the DNA is TGTGCCAGTAGTTTGGCGGGACAATTGGACATTCAGTACTTC. Its translation is CASSLAGQLDIQYF. The J gene is TRBJ2-4, the V gene TRBV19; either TRBD1 or TRBD2 may supply D (6 bases each). Germline CDR1 reads LNHDA; CDR2 reads SQIVND (reference sequence). The V gene lost 5 bases and the J gene lost 8 bases, with 16 bases spanning the gap. CDR3 size: 14 residues.

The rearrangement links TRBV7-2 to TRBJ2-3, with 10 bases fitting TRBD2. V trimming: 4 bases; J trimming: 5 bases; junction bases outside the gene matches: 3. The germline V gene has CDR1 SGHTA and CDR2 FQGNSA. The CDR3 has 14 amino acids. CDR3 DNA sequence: TGTGCCAGCAGCTCAGCGGGGGGGTTAGATACGCAGTATTTT. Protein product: CASSSAGGLDTQYF.

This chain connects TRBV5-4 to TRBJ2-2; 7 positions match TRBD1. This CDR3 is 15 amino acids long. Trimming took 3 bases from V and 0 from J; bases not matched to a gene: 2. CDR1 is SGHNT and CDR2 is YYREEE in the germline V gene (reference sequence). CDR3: CASSWDRSNTGELFF. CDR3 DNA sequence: TGTGCCAGCAGCTGGGACAGATCGAACACCGGGGAGCTGTTTTTT.

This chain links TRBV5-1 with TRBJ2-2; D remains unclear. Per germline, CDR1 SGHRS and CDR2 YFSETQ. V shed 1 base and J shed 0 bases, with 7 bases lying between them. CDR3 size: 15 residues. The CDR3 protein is CASSLFGPNTGELFF. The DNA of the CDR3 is TGCGCCAGCAGCTTGTTCGGGCCGAACACCGGGGAGCTGTTTTTT.

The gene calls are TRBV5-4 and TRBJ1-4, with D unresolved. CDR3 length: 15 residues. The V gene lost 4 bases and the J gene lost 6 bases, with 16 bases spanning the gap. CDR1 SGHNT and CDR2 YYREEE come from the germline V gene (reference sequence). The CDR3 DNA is TGTGCCAGCAGCAGGCAAACAGCTACGGATGAAAAACTGTTTTTT. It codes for CASSRQTATDEKLFF. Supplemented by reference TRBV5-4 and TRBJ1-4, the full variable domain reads ETGVTQSPTHLIKTRGQQVTLRCSSQSGHNTVSWYQQALGQGPQFIFQYYREEENGRGNFPPRFSGLQFPNYSSELNVNALELDDSALYLCASSRQTATDEKLFFGSGTQLSVL.

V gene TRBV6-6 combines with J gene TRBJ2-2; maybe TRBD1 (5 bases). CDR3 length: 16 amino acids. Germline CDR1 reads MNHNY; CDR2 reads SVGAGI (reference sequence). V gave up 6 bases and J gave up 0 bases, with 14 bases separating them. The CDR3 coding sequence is TGTGCCAGCAGGGCAGGGAAAATCGCGAACACCGGGGAGCTGTTTTTT. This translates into CASRAGKIANTGELFF.

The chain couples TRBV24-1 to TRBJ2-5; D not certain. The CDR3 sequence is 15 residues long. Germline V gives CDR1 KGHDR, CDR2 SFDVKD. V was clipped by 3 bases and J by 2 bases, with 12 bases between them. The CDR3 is CATSDPTEEQETQYF. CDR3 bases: TGTGCCACCAGTGATCCAACCGAAGAACAAGAGACCCAGTACTTC.

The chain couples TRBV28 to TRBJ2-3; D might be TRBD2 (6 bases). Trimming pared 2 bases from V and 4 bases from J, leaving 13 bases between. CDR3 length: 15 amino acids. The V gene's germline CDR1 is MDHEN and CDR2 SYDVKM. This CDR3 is CASSLRRGGADTQYF. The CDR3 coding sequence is TGTGCCAGCAGTTTACGGCGGGGCGGGGCAGATACGCAGTATTTT.

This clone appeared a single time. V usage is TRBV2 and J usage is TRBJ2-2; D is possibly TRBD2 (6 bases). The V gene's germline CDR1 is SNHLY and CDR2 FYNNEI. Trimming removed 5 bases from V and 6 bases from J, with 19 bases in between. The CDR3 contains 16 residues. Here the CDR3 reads CASSRGGAPGAGELFF. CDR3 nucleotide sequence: TGTGCCAGCAGTCGCGGAGGGGCCCCGGGCGCCGGGGAGCTGTTTTTT.

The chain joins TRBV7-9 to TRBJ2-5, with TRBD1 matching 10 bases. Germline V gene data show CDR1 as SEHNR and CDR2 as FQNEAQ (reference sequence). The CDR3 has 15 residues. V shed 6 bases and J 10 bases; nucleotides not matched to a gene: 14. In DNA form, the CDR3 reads TGTGCCAGCAGTGTCGGACAGGGGGTAGGTGGGGACCAGTACTTC. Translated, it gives CASSVGQGVGGDQYF.

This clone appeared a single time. The CDR3 reads CASSSSDRVVNTEAFF. DNA of the CDR3: TGTGCCAGCAGTTCCTCGGACAGGGTGGTGAACACTGAAGCTTTCTTT. The genes are TRBV2 and TRBJ1-1; 8 nucleotides match TRBD1. The length of the CDR3 is 16 residues. Germline CDR1 reads SNHLY; CDR2 reads FYNNEI. Unmatched junction bases numbered 8, after V lost 5 bases and J lost 0 bases.

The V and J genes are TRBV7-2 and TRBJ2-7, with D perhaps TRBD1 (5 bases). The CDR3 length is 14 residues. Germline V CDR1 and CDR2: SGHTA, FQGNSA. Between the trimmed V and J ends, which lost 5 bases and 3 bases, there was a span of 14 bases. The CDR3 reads CASSQTAPVYEQYF. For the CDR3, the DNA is TGTGCCAGCAGCCAGACAGCCCCGGTCTACGAGCAGTACTTC.

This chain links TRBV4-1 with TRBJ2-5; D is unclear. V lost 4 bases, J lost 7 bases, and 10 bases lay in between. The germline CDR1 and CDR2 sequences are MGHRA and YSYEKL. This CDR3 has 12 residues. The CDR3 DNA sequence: TGCGCCAGCAGCCCAGAAGGGTTGACCCAGTACTTC. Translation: CASSPEGLTQYF.

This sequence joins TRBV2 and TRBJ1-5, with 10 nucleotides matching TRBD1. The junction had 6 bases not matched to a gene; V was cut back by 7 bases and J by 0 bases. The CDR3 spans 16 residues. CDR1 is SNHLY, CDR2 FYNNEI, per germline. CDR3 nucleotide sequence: TGTGCCAGCATTAGGGACAGGGGATATAGCAATCAGCCCCAGCATTTT. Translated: CASIRDRGYSNQPQHF.

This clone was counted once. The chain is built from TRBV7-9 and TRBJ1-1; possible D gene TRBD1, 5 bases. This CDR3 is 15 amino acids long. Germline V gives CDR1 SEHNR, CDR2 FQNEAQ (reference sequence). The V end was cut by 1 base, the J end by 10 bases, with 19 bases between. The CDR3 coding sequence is TGTGCCAGCAGCTTAGTTGACCCAGCCGGGGGAGGAGCTTTCTTT. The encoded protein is CASSLVDPAGGGAFF.

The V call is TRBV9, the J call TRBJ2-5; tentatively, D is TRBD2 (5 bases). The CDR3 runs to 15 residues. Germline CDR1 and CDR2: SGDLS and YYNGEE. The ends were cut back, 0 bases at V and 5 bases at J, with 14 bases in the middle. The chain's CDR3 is CASSVGSPGGETQYF. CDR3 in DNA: TGTGCCAGCAGCGTAGGGAGCCCCGGCGGGGAGACCCAGTACTTC.

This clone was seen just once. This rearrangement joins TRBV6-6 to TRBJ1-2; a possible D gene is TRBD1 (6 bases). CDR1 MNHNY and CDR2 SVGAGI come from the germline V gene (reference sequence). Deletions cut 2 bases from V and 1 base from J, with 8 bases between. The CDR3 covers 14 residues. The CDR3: CASSYRTDNYGYTF. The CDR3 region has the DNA TGTGCCAGCAGTTACCGGACAGATAACTATGGCTACACCTTC.

The CDR3 DNA is TGTGCCAGCAGCCAAGCCGGGGCCAACGTCCTGACTTTC. Its translation: CASSQAGANVLTF. The gene calls are TRBV14 and TRBJ2-6; no reliable D call. Germline V gene lookup returns CDR1 SGHDN and CDR2 FVKESK. This CDR3 comprises 13 residues. The V gene lost 1 base and the J gene lost 4 bases, with 2 bases spanning the gap.

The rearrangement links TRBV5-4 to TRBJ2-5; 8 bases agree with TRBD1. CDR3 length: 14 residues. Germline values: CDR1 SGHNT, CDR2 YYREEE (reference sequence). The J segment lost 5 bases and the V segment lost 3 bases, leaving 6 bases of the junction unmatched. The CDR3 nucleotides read TGTGCCAGCAGCTGGACAGGGTATCAGGAGACCCAGTACTTC. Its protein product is CASSWTGYQETQYF.

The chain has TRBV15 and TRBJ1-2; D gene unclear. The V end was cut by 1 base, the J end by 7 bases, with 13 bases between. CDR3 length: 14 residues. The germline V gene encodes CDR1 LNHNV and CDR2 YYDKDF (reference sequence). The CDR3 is CATSRVGQVGGYTF. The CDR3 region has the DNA TGTGCCACCAGCAGAGTGGGCCAGGTCGGTGGCTACACCTTC.